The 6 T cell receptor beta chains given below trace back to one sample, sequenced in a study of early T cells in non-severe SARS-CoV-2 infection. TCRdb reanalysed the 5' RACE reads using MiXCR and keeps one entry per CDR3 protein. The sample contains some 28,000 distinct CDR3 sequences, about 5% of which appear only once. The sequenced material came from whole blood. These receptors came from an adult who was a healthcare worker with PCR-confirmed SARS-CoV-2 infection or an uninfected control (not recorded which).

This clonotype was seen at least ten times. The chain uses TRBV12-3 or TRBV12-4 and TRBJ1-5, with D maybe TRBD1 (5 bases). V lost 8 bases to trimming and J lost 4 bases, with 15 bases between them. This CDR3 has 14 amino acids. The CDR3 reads CASGAVQENQPQHF. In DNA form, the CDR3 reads TGTGCCAGCGGGGCAGTTCAGGAAAATCAGCCCCAGCATTTT.

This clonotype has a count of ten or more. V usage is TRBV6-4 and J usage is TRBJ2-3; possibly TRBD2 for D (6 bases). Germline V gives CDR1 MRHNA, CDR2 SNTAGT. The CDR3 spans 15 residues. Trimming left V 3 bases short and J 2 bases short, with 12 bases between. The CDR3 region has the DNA TGTGCCAGCAGTGAAATGGCGGGGCTCACAGATACGCAGTATTTT. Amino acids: CASSEMAGLTDTQYF.

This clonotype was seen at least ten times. CDR3 DNA sequence: TGCAGTGCTAGGGCAACCTACGAGCAGTACTTC. Encoded protein: CSARATYEQYF. The chain links TRBV20-1 to TRBJ2-7, with no clear D. Germline V CDR1 and CDR2: DFQATT, SNEGSKA (reference sequence). The CDR3 spans 11 residues. Between the trimmed V and J ends, which lost 3 bases and 2 bases, there was a span of 5 bases.

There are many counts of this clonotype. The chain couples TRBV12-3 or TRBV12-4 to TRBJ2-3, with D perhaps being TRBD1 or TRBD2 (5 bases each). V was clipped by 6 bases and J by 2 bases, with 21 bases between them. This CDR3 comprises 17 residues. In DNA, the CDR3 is TGTGCCAGCAGCTATTTGGTCGGGGCGGCCAACACAGATACGCAGTATTTT. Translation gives CASSYLVGAANTDTQYF.

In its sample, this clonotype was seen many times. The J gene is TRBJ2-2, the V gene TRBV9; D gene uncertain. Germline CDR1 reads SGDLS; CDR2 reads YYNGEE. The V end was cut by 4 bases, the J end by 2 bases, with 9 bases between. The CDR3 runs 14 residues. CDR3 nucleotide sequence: TGTGCCAGCAGCCCGCGGACCAACACCGGGGAGCTGTTTTTT. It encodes CASSPRTNTGELFF. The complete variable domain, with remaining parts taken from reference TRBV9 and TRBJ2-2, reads DSGVTQTPKHLITATGQRVTLRCSPRSGDLSVYWYQQSLDQGLQFLIQYYNGEERAKGNILERFSAQQFPDLHSELNLSSLELGDSALYFCASSPRTNTGELFFGEGSRLTVL.

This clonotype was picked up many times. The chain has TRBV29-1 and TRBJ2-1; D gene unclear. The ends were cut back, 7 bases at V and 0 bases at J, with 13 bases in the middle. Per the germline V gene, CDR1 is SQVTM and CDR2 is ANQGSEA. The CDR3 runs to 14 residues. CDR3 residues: CSASLVASYNEQFF. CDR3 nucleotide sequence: TGCAGCGCGTCGCTAGTTGCCTCCTACAATGAGCAGTTCTTC.